This record looks at one T cell receptor beta chain sequence and its context. Its antigen remains unknown. The CDR3 is 13 amino acids. V trimming: 4 bases; J trimming: 4 bases; junction bases outside the gene matches: 1. Germline V gives CDR1 SGHNT, CDR2 YYREEE (reference sequence). The data belong to a study of T cell responses to AZD1222 COVID-19 vaccine. Study-level results: There were mostly white British donors and more females than males, and clonal diversity was possibly underestimated. With two AZD1222 doses given, Spike-specific TCR breadth and depth both rose. Baseline serology detected seropositivity in only 5 to 7 AZD1222 recipients.

Sequencing was performed with immunoSEQ multiplex PCR; in TCRdb, only in-frame clones are kept and a portion is missing. The sample lists roughly 140,000 clones; about 88% were seen once. The chain joins TRBV5-4 to TRBJ2-7; the match to TRBD1 covers 11 bases. The source material was peripheral blood, sampled after recovery from COVID-19. This receptor was identified in an adult who had recovered from COVID-19. The CDR3 DNA follows: TGTGCCAGCAGCGGGGACAGGGGGTACGAGCAGTACTTC. Protein product: CASSGDRGYEQYF.